The clone carrying this TCR beta chain was seen only a few times. The target antigen is unknown. Researchers prepared the TCRbeta library using unique molecular identifiers, the study reports. TCRdb re-derived calls from the PCR reads in MiXCR, one entry per CDR3 protein. The repertoire includes about 830,000 distinct CDR3 sequences, roughly 15% of them detected once, and approximately 4.5% sits in the top ten. Germline V lookup: CDR1 MNHEY, CDR2 SMNVEV (reference sequence). The CDR3 totals 13 residues. Trimming left V 2 bases short and J 8 bases short, with 13 bases between. The record originates from a study of T-cell reconstitution after alpha-beta-depleted transplantation in children. Study-level findings and limits: Alpha-beta T cells about two months after transplant reportedly derived from several hundred expanded graft clones. The authors attributed T-cell counts and diversity one year after transplant mostly to newly produced T cells. Surviving recipient T cells and thymic progenitors accounted for the high day-60 TCRbeta diversity observed in some patients.

V and J are TRBV27 and TRBJ2-7; TRBD1 is a possible D gene (5 bases). The sequence derives from a male patient between 5 and 17 years old who had a stem cell transplant for acute lymphoblastic leukemia, so the T cells may come from the graft donor. The sequencing used PBMCs, mostly from graft donor cells, collected 360 days after TCRalphabeta/CD19-depleted stem cell transplant. CDR3 sequence (DNA): TGTGCCAGCAGTTTACACAGGTTATCCCAGCAGTACTTC. This encodes CASSLHRLSQQYF.